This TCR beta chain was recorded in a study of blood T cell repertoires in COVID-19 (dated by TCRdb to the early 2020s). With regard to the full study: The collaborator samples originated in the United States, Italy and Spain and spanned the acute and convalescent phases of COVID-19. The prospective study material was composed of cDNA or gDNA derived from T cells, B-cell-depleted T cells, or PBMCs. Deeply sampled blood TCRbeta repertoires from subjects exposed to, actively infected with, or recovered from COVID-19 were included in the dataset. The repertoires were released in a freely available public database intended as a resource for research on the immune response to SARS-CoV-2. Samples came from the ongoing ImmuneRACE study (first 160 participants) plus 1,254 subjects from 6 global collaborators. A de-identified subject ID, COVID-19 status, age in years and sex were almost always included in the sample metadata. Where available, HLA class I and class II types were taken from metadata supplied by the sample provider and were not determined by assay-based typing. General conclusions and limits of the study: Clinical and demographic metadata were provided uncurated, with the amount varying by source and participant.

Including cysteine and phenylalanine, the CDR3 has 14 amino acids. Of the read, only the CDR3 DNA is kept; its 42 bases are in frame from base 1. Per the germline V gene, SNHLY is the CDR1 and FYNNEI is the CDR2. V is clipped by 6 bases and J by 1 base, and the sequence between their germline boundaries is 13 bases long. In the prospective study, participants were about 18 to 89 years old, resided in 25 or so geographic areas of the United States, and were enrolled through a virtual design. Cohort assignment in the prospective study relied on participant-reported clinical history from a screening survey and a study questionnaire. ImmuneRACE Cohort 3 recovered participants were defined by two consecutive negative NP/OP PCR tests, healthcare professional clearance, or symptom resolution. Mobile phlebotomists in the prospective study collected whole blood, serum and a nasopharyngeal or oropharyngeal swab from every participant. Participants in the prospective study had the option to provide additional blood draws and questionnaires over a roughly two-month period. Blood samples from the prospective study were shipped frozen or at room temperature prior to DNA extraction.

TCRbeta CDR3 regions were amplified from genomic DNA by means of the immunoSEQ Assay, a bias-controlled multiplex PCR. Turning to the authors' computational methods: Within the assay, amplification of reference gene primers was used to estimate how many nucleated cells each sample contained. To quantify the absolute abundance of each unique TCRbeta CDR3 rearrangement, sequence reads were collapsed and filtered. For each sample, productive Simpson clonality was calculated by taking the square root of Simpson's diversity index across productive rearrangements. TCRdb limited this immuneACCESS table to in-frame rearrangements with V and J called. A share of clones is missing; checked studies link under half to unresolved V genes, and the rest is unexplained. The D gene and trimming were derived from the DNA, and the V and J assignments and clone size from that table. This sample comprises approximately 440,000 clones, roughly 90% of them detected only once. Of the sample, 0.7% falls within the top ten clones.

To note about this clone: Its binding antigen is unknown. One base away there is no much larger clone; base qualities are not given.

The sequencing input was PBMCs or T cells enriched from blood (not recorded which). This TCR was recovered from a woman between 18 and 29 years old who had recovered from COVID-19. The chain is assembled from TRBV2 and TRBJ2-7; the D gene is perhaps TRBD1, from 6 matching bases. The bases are TGTGCCAGCAGACGGGACAAATCTTCCTACGAGCAGTACTTC. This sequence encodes CASRRDKSSYEQYF.